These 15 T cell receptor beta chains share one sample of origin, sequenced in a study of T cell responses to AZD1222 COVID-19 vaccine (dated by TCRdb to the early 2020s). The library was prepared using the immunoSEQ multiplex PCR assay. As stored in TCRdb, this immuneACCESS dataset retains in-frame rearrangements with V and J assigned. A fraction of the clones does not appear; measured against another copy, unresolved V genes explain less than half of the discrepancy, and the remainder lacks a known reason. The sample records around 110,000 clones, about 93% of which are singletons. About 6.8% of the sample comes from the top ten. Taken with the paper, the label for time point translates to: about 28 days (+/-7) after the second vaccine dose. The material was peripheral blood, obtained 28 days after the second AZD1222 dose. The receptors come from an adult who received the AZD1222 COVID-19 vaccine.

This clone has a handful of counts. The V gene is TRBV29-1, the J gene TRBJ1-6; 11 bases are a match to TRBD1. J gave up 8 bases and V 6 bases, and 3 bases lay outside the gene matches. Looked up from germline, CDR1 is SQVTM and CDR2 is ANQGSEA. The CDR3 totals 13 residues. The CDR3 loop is CSVGTGGDSPLHF. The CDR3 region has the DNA TGCAGCGTAGGGACAGGGGGAGATTCACCCCTCCACTTT.

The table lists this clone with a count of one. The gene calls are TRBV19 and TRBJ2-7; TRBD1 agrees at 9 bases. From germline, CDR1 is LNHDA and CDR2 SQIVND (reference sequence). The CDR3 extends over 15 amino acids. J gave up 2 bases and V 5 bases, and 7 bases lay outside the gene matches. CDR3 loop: CASSDRGIDAYEQYF. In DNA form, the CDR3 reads TGTGCCAGTAGTGACAGGGGGATTGACGCCTACGAGCAGTACTTC.

This CDR3 is CASSPPGAELLTYEQYF. DNA of the CDR3: TGTGCCAGCTCACCACCCGGGGCCGAACTACTAACCTACGAGCAGTACTTC. The chain uses TRBV18 and TRBJ2-7; D is tentatively TRBD1 or TRBD2 (5 bases each). The germline gives CDR1 KGHSH, CDR2 LQKENI. The CDR3 consists of 17 residues. The V and J ends lost 0 bases and 2 bases respectively, with 17 bases between them.

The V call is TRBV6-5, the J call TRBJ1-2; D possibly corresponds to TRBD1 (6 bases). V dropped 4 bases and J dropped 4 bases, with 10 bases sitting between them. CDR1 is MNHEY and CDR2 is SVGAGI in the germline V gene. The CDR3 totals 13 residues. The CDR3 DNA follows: TGTGCCAGCAGTTTGTCAGGGGCCTATGGCTACACCTTC. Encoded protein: CASSLSGAYGYTF.

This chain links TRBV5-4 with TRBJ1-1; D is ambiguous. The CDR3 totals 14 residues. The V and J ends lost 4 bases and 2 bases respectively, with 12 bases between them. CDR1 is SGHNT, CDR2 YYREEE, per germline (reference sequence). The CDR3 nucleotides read TGTGCCAGCAGCCGGCCGACGGGAAACACTGAAGCTTTCTTT. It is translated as CASSRPTGNTEAFF.

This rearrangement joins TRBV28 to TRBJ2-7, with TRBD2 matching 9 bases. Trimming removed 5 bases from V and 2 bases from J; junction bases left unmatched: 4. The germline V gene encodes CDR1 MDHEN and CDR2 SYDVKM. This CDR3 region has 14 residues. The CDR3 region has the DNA TGTGCCAGCAGTCTCGGACTAGCGACCTACGAGCAGTACTTC. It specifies CASSLGLATYEQYF.

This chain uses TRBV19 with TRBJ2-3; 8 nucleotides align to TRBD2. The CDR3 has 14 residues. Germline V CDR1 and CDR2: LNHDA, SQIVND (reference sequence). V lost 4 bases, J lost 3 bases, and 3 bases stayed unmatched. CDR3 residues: CASSRSGGTDTQYF. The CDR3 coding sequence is TGTGCCAGTAGTAGGAGCGGGGGAACAGATACGCAGTATTTT.

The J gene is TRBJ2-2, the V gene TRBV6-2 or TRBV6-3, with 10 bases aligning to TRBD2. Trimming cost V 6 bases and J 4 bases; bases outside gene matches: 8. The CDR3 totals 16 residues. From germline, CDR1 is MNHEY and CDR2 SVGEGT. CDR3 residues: CASRPSSGSLTGELFF. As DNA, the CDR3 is TGTGCCAGCAGGCCTTCTAGCGGGAGTCTCACCGGGGAGCTGTTTTTT.

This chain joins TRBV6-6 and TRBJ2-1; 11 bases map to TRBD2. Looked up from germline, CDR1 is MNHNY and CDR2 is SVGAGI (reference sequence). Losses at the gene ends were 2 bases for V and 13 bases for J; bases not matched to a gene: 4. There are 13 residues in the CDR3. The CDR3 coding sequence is TGTGCCAGCAGTTACGATAGCGGGGGGGCCCAGTTCTTC. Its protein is CASSYDSGGAQFF.

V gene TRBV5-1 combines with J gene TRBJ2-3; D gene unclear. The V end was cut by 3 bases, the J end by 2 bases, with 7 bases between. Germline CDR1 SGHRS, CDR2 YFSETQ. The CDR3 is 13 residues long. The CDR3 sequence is CASSYGPTDTQYF. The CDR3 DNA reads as TGCGCCAGCAGCTACGGCCCCACAGATACGCAGTATTTT.

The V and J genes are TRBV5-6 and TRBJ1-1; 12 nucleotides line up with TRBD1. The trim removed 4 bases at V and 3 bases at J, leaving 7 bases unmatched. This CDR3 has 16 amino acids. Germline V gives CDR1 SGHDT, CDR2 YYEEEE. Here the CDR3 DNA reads TGTGCCAGCAGCCCGACCGGGACAGGGGGCTACACTGAAGCTTTCTTT. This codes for CASSPTGTGGYTEAFF.

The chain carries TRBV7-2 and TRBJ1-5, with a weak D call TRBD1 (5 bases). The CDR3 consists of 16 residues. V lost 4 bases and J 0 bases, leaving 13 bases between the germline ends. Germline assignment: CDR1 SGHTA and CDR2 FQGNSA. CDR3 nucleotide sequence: TGTGCCAGCAGCTCCTACGACAGTACTAGCAATCAGCCCCAGCATTTT. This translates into CASSSYDSTSNQPQHF.

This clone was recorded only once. The CDR3 loop reads CASSVGGAGEQYF. CDR3 DNA: TGTGCCAGCAGTGTTGGGGGGGCGGGCGAGCAGTACTTC. The chain uses TRBV2 and TRBJ2-7; TRBD2 might be the D (7 bases). V shed 4 bases and J shed 6 bases, with 13 bases lying between them. CDR3 length: 13 amino acids. CDR1 is SNHLY and CDR2 is FYNNEI in the germline V gene.

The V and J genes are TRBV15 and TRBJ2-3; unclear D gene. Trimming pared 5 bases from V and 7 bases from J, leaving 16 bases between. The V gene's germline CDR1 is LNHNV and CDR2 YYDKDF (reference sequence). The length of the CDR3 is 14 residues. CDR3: CATSPPTSSNTQYF. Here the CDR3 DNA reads TGTGCCACCAGCCCCCCGACCTCTTCGAATACGCAGTATTTT.

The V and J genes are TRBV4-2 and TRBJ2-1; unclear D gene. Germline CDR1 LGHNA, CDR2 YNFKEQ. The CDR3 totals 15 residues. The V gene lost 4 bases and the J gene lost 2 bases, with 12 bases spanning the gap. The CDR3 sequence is CASSPSSFAYNEQFF. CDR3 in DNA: TGTGCCAGCAGCCCCAGTAGCTTTGCCTACAATGAGCAGTTCTTC.